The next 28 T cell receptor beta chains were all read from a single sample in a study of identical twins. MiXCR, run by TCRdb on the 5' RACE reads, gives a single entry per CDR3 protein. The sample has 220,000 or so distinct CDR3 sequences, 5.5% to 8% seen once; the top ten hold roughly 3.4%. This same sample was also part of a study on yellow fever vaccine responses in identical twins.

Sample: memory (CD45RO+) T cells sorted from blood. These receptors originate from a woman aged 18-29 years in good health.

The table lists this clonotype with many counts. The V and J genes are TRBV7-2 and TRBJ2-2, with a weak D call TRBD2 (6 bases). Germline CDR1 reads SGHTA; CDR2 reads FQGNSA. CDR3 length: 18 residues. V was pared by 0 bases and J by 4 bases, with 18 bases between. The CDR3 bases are TGTGCCAGCAGCTTAGCCCGACTAGGATTTAAGACCACCGGGGAGCTGTTTTTT. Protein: CASSLARLGFKTTGELFF. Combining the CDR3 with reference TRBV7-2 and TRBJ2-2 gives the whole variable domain GAGVSQSPSNKVTEKGKDVELRCDPISGHTALYWYRQSLGQGLEFLIYFQGNSAPDKSGLPSDRFSAERTGGSVSTLTIQRTQQEDSAVYLCASSLARLGFKTTGELFFGEGSRLTVL.

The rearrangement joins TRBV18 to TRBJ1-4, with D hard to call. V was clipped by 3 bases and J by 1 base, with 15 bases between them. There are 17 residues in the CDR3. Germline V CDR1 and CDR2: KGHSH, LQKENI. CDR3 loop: CASSPEGGGITNEKLFF. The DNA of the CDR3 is TGTGCCAGCTCACCTGAAGGTGGAGGGATAACTAATGAAAAACTGTTTTTT.

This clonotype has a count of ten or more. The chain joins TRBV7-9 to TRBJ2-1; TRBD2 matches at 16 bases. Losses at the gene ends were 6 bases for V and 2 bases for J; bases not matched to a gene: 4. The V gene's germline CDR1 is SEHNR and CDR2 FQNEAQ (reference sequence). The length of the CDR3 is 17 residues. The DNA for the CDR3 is TGTGCCAGCAGTTCCGGGACTAGCGGGAGGGCCTACAATGAGCAGTTCTTC. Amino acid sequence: CASSSGTSGRAYNEQFF.

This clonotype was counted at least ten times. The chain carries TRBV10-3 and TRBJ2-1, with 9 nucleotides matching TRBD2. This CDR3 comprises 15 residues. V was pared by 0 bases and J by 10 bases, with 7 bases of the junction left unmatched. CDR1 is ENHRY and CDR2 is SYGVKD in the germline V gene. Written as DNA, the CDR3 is TGTGCCATCAGTGAGTCAGCCGCTAGCGGGATCGAGCAGTTCTTC. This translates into CAISESAASGIEQFF.

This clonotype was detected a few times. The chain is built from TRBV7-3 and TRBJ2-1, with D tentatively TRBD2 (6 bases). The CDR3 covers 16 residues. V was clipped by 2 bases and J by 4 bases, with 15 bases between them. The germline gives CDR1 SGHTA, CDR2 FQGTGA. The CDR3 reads CASSLLGGVKYNEQFF. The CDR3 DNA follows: TGTGCCAGCAGCTTATTGGGCGGGGTAAAATACAATGAGCAGTTCTTC. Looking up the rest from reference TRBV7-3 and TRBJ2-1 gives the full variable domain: GAGVSQTPSNKVTEKGKYVELRCDPISGHTALYWYRQSLGQGPEFLIYFQGTGAADDSGLPNDRFFAVRPEGSVSTLKIQRTERGDSAVYLCASSLLGGVKYNEQFFGPGTRLTVL.

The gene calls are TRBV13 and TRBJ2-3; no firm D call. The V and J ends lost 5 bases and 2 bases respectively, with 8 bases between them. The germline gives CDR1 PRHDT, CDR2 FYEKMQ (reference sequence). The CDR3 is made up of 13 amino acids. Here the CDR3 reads CASSPRLTDTQYF. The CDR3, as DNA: TGTGCCAGCAGCCCCCGACTCACAGATACGCAGTATTTT.

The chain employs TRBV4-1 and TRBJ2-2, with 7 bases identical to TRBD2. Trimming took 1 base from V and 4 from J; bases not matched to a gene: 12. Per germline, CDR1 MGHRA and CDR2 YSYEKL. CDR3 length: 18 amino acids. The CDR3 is CASSQVNVRPSGTGELFF. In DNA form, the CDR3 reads TGCGCCAGCAGCCAAGTTAATGTGCGGCCTAGCGGCACCGGGGAGCTGTTTTTT.

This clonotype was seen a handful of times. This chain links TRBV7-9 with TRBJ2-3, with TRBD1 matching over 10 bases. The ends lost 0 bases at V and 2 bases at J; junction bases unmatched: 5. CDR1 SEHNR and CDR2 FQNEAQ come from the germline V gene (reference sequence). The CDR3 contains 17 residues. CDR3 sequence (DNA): TGTGCCAGCAGCTTAGCGTGGGACAGGGGATACACAGATACGCAGTATTTT. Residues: CASSLAWDRGYTDTQYF.

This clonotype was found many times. CDR3 sequence reads: CASGNLGGRSTGELFF. The CDR3 coding sequence is TGTGCTAGTGGAAATCTTGGGGGGCGGAGCACCGGGGAGCTGTTTTTT. The chain is built from TRBV12-5 and TRBJ2-2; D may be TRBD1 or TRBD2 (6 bases each). The CDR3 is made up of 16 amino acids. Germline assignment: CDR1 LGHNT and CDR2 FRNRAP. Trimming cost V 6 bases and J 4 bases, with 18 bases left between them.

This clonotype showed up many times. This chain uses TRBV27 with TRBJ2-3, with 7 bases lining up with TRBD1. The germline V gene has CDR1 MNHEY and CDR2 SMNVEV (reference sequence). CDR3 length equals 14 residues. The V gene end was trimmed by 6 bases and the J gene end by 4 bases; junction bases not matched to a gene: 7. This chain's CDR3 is CASRQIGGADTQYF. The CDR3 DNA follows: TGTGCCAGCAGACAAATAGGGGGCGCAGATACGCAGTATTTT.

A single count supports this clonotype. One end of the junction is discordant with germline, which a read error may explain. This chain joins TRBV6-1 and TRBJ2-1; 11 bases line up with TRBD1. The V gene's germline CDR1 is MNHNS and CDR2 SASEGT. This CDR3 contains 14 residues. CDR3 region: CASSEGQGAGEQFF. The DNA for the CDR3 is TGTGCCAGCAGCGAAGGACAGGGGGCCGGGGAGCAGTTCTTC.

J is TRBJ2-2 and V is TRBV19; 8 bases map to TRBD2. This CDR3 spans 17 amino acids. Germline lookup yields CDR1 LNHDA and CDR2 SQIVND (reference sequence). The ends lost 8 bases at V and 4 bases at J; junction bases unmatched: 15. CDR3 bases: TGTGCCAGTCGAGCCCCACGCGGGGGGTTAGGCACCGGGGAGCTGTTTTTT. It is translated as CASRAPRGGLGTGELFF.

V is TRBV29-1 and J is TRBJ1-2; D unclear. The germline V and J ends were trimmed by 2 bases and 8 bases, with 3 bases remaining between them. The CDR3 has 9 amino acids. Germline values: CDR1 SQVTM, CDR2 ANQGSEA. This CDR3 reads CSVEWGYTF. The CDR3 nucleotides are TGCAGCGTTGAATGGGGCTACACCTTC.

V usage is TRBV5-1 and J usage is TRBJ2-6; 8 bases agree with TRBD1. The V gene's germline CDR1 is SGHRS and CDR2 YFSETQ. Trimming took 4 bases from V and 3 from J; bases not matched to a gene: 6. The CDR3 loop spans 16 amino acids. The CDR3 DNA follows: TGCGCCAGCAGCGAGACAGGGGCGGGTGGGGCCAACGTCCTGACTTTC. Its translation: CASSETGAGGANVLTF.

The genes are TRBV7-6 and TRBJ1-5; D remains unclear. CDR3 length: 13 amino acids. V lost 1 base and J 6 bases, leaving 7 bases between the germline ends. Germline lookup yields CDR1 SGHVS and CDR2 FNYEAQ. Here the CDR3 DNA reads TGTGCCAGCAGCTTAGGGGTTCTTCAGCCCCAGCATTTT. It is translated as CASSLGVLQPQHF.

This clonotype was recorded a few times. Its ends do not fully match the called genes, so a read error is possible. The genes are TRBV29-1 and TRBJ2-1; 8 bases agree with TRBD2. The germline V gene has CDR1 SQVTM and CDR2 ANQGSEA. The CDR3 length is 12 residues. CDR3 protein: CSGSVGGAPLDF. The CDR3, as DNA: TGCAGCGGTAGTGTCGGGGGGGCCCCCCTAGACTTC.

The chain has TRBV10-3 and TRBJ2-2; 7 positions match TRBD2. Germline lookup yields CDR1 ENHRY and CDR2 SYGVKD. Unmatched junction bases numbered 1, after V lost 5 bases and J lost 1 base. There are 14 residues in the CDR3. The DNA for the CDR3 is TGTGCCATCAGTACGGGAGGGAACACCGGGGAGCTGTTTTTT. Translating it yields CAISTGGNTGELFF.

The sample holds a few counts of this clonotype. Written as DNA, the CDR3 is TGCAGTGCTAAGGGGGCGGGGGGGCCGTTTGCAGATACGCAGTATTTT. Its translation is CSAKGAGGPFADTQYF. The V and J genes are TRBV20-1 and TRBJ2-3; 9 bases are a match to TRBD2. The CDR3 is 16 residues long. The V gene's germline CDR1 is DFQATT and CDR2 SNEGSKA (reference sequence). The trim removed 4 bases at V and 4 bases at J, leaving 12 bases unmatched.

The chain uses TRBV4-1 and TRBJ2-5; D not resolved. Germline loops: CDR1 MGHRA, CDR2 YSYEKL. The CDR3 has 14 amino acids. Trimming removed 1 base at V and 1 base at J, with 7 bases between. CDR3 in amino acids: CASSQVEPQETQYF. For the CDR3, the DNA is TGCGCCAGCAGCCAAGTGGAGCCCCAAGAGACCCAGTACTTC.

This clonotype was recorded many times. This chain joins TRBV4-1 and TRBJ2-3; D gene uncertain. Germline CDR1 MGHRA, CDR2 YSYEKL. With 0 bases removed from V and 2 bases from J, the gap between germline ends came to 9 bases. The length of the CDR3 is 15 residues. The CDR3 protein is CASSQDRLHTDTQYF. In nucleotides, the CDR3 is TGCGCCAGCAGCCAAGATCGACTTCACACAGATACGCAGTATTTT.

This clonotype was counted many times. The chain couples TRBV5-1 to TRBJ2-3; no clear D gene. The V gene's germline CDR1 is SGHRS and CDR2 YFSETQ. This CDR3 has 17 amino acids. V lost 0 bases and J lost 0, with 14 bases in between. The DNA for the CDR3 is TGCGCCAGCAGCTTGGCGTCGGCTGCCACTAGCACAGATACGCAGTATTTT. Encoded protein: CASSLASAATSTDTQYF.

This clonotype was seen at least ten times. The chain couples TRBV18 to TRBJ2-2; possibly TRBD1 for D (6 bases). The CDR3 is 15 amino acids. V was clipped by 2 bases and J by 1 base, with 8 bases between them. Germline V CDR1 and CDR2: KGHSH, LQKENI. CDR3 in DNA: TGTGCCAGCTCACCAGGGGACAAGAACACCGGGGAGCTGTTTTTT. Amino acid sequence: CASSPGDKNTGELFF.

CDR3 amino acids: CASSRGAGDGYTF. The CDR3 DNA reads as TGTGCCAGCTCACGAGGGGCAGGGGATGGCTACACCTTC. This chain connects TRBV18 to TRBJ1-2, with D possibly TRBD1 on 6 matching bases. Germline CDR1 is KGHSH and CDR2 is LQKENI. The CDR3 is made up of 13 amino acids. Trimming shortened V by 4 bases and J by 6 bases, and 12 bases separated the two germline ends.

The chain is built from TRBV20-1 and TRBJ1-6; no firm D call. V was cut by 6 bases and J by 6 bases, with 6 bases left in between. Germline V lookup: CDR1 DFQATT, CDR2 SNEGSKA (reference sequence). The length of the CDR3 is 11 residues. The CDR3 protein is CSADRNSPLHF. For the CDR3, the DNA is TGCAGTGCCGACCGTAATTCACCCCTCCACTTT.

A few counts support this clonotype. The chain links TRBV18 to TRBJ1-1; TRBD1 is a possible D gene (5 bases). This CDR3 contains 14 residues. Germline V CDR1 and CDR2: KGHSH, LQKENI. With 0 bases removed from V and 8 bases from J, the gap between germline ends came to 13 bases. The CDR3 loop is CASSPPSTDREAFF. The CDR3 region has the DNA TGTGCCAGCTCACCACCGTCGACCGACAGAGAAGCTTTCTTT.

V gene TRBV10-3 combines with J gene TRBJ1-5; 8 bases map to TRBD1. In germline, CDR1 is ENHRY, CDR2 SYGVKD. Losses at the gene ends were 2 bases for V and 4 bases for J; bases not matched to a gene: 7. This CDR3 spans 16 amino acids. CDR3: CAISEPGQGRNQPQHF. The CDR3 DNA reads TGTGCCATCAGTGAGCCCGGACAGGGCCGGAATCAGCCCCAGCATTTT.

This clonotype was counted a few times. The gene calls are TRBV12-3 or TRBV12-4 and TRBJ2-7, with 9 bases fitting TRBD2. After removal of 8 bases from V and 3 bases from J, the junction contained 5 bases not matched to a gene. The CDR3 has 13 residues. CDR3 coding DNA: TGTGCCAGCGGACTTAGCGGGAGCTACGAGCAGTACTTC. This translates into CASGLSGSYEQYF.

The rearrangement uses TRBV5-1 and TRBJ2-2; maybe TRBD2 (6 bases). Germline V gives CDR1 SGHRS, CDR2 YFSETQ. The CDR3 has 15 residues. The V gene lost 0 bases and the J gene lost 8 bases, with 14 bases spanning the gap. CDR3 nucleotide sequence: TGCGCCAGCAGCTTGGCGGGAGTCCTTCAGGGGGAGCTGTTTTTT. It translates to CASSLAGVLQGELFF.